A selection of T cell receptor beta chains follows, all from one sample in a study of cytomegalovirus exposure and HLA in healthy donors. TCRdb's copy holds only in-frame clones and misses some; the assay was immunoSEQ multiplex PCR. Here the sample spans 70,000 to 100,000 clones, about 84% being singletons. The sequenced sample was PBMCs. These receptors all come from a man younger than 30 in good health and CMV-seronegative. The CDR3 runs from the conserved cysteine through the conserved F or W. Each record gives: V gene, J gene, D gene, clone size, CDR3 length, CDR3 protein, CDR3 DNA. A D gene is named only where the DNA matches it firmly. The size entry is marked missing in some rows and otherwise reads once, few, many or a size class.

>TRBV10-2|TRBJ2-5|TRBD2|-|16
CASSSGTSSGLETQYF
TGCGCCAGCAGCTCCGGGACTAGCAGTGGATTGGAGACCCAGTACTTC
>TRBV5-4|TRBJ1-2|TRBD1|-|17
CASSIDPPGGSRYGYTF
TGTGCCAGCAGTATTGACCCGCCAGGGGGTTCTCGCTATGGCTACACCTTC
>TRBV7-9|TRBJ1-1|TRBD1|-|13
CASSYGQDPEAFF
TGTGCCAGCAGTTACGGACAGGATCCTGAAGCTTTCTTT
>TRBV27|TRBJ2-1|-|-|13
CASTVGTGNEQFF
TGTGCCAGCACCGTTGGTACGGGGAATGAGCAGTTCTTC
>TRBV7-2|TRBJ1-1|TRBD1|-|15
CASSPRDRKNTEAFF
TGTGCCAGCAGCCCCCGGGACAGAAAGAACACTGAAGCTTTCTTT
>TRBV11-3|TRBJ2-7|-|-|14
CASSTRDSPYEQYF
TGTGCCAGCAGCACCCGGGACTCCCCCTACGAGCAGTACTTC
>TRBV7-9|TRBJ2-2|TRBD1|-|15
CASSTRDRDTGELFF
TGTGCCAGCAGCACCCGGGACAGGGACACCGGGGAGCTGTTTTTT
>TRBV19|TRBJ1-1|-|-|13
CASSIRDTRLDFF
TGTGCCAGTAGTATCCGGGACACTCGGCTGGATTTCTTT
>TRBV5-4|TRBJ1-2|TRBD1|-|15
CASSSGQAFDYGYTF
TGTGCCAGCAGCTCCGGACAGGCATTTGACTATGGCTACACCTTC
>TRBV19|TRBJ1-1|TRBD1|-|13
CASIPGQGTEAFF
TGTGCCAGTATCCCCGGACAGGGCACTGAAGCTTTCTTT
>TRBV7-5|TRBJ1-6|-|-|16
CARSSRVKRGGSPLHF
TGTGCCAGAAGCTCACGCGTGAAAAGAGGGGGTTCACCCCTCCACTTT
>TRBV10-2|TRBJ1-1|TRBD1|-|17
CASSESLGQGFLTEAFF
TGCGCCAGCAGTGAGTCACTGGGACAGGGTTTTCTCACTGAAGCTTTCTTT
>TRBV7-9|TRBJ1-2|-|-|16
CASSLEAAGGEDGYTF
TGTGCCAGCAGCTTAGAGGCGGCGGGGGGTGAGGATGGCTACACCTTC
>TRBV4-1|TRBJ2-1|TRBD2|-|15
CASSQIAGGYNEQFF
TGCGCCAGCAGCCAGATAGCGGGGGGCTACAATGAGCAGTTCTTC
>TRBV5-4|TRBJ2-2|-|-|14
CASRPGSDTGELFF
TGTGCCAGCAGGCCCGGGAGCGACACCGGGGAGCTGTTTTTT
>TRBV19|TRBJ2-5|-|once|13
CASSTGWEETQYF
TGTGCCAGTAGTACGGGTTGGGAAGAGACCCAGTACTTC
>TRBV27|TRBJ1-3|-|-|15
CASGQRGHSGNTIYF
TGTGCCAGCGGCCAGAGGGGACACTCTGGAAACACCATATATTTT
>TRBV7-9|TRBJ1-2|-|-|15
CSSSLGQAPPRGYTF
TGTTCCAGCAGCTTAGGGCAGGCTCCCCCCCGTGGCTACACCTTC
>TRBV4-1|TRBJ1-1|-|-|14
CASSPRFGDTEAFF
TGCGCCAGCAGCCCCCGATTCGGGGACACTGAAGCTTTCTTT
>TRBV11-2|TRBJ2-7|-|-|14
CASSTWSRVDEQYF
TGTGCCAGCAGCACCTGGTCCAGGGTCGACGAGCAGTACTTC
>TRBV14|TRBJ1-2|-|once|15
CASSQTGGPNYGYTF
TGTGCCAGCAGCCAGACGGGGGGCCCGAACTATGGCTACACCTTC
>TRBV19|TRBJ1-5|-|few|13
CASTDSPYQPQHF
TGTGCCAGTACTGACAGTCCTTATCAGCCCCAGCATTTT
>TRBV4-2|TRBJ2-3|TRBD2|few|18
CASSQATLAGANTDTQYF
TGTGCCAGCAGCCAGGCGACCCTAGCGGGGGCCAACACAGATACGCAGTATTTT
>TRBV6-1|TRBJ1-1|TRBD1|-|14
CASSEKGTEREAFF
TGTGCCAGCAGTGAAAAAGGGACAGAGAGAGAAGCTTTCTTT
>TRBV19|TRBJ2-2|-|-|16
CASSSPEGVNTGELFF
TGTGCCAGTAGTTCCCCCGAAGGGGTGAACACCGGGGAGCTGTTTTTT
>TRBV2|TRBJ1-5|TRBD1|-|15
CASSAHGQGGQPQHF
TGTGCCAGCAGTGCCCACGGACAGGGGGGGCAGCCCCAGCATTTT
>TRBV6-1|TRBJ2-7|-|-|14
CASSEGTENYEQYF
TGTGCCAGCAGTGAAGGGACAGAGAACTACGAGCAGTACTTC
>TRBV29-1|TRBJ1-6|-|-|13
CSVGQSNNSPLHF
TGCAGCGTTGGACAGTCGAATAATTCACCCCTCCACTTT
>TRBV5-4|TRBJ1-3|-|-|14
CASSPGGAGNTIYF
TGTGCCAGCAGCCCGGGGGGGGCTGGAAACACCATATATTTT
>TRBV7-9|TRBJ1-6|-|-|15
CAGSLVVQGNSPLHF
TGTGCCGGCAGCTTAGTCGTGCAGGGGAATTCACCCCTCCACTTT
>TRBV6-5|TRBJ1-1|-|-|13
CASTGAWDTEAFF
TGTGCCAGCACCGGAGCCTGGGACACTGAAGCTTTCTTT
>TRBV9|TRBJ2-7|-|-|12
CASSPGLYEQYF
TGTGCCAGCAGCCCAGGCCTCTACGAGCAGTACTTC
>TRBV27|TRBJ2-7|-|-|14
CASSLFGLPYEQYF
TGTGCCAGCAGTTTATTCGGACTGCCCTACGAGCAGTACTTC
>TRBV4-2|TRBJ2-1|TRBD2|-|17
CASSQTSSGGPYNEQFF
TGTGCCAGCAGCCAAACGTCTAGCGGGGGGCCCTACAATGAGCAGTTCTTC
>TRBV10-2|TRBJ2-1|TRBD2|-|17
CATYRRGGPGPYNEQFF
TGCGCCACTTACCGGCGGGGGGGCCCGGGTCCCTACAATGAGCAGTTCTTC
>TRBV9|TRBJ2-1|TRBD1|-|15
CASSDRDRPYNEQFF
TGTGCCAGCAGCGACCGGGACAGACCCTACAATGAGCAGTTCTTC
>TRBV6-1|TRBJ2-7|TRBD2|few|16
CASSGMGRDRSYEQYF
TGTGCCAGCAGTGGGATGGGGAGGGATCGCTCCTACGAGCAGTACTTC
>TRBV19|TRBJ2-7|-|-|13
CASSFSISYEQYF
TGTGCCAGTAGTTTCAGTATCTCCTACGAGCAGTACTTC
>TRBV5-1|TRBJ1-2|-|-|13
CASSSSPNYGYTF
TGCGCCAGCAGCTCCTCTCCTAACTATGGCTACACCTTC
>TRBV5-4|TRBJ2-1|-|-|15
CASSLAVAGPNEQFF
TGTGCCAGCAGCTTGGCCGTGGCAGGGCCAAATGAGCAGTTCTTC
>TRBV6-5|TRBJ1-5|TRBD1|-|15
CASSYGQGKGQPQHF
TGTGCCAGCAGTTATGGACAGGGGAAAGGTCAGCCCCAGCATTTT
>TRBV4-2|TRBJ2-7|TRBD2|-|18
CASSPFLGLAGSLYEQYF
TGTGCCAGCAGCCCCTTTCTGGGACTAGCGGGTTCTCTCTACGAGCAGTACTTC
>TRBV4-2|TRBJ1-1|TRBD1|-|16
CASSQEGTAGNTEAFF
TGTGCCAGCAGCCAGGAAGGGACAGCTGGGAACACTGAAGCTTTCTTT
>TRBV15|TRBJ1-2|TRBD1|-|13
CATSAGTGYGYTF
TGTGCCACCAGCGCTGGGACAGGGTATGGCTACACCTTC
>TRBV27|TRBJ1-6|TRBD1|-|14
CASSLGQGNSPLHF
TGTGCCAGCAGTTTAGGACAGGGTAACTCACCCCTCCACTTT
>TRBV19|TRBJ2-7|TRBD1|-|14
CASSRQGIDYEQYF
TGTGCCAGTAGTAGACAGGGGATCGACTACGAGCAGTACTTC
>TRBV5-8|TRBJ2-1|-|-|15
CASSLRFTVWNEQFF
TGTGCCAGCAGCTTGCGTTTTACGGTGTGGAATGAGCAGTTCTTC
>TRBV21-1|TRBJ1-2|-|few|17
CASSKVTRAYGPRGYTF
TGTGCCAGCAGCAAAGTTACCAGGGCCTACGGTCCTCGTGGCTACACCTTC
>TRBV7-7|TRBJ2-3|-|-|15
CASSLAPGIGDTQYF
TGTGCTAGCAGCTTAGCTCCAGGGATAGGAGATACGCAGTATTTT
>TRBV5-6|TRBJ1-1|-|-|12
CASSFTGNLAFF
TGTGCCAGCAGCTTTACAGGAAATCTAGCTTTCTTT
>TRBV19|TRBJ2-5|-|-|14
CASSSRSNQETQYF
TGTGCCAGTAGTAGCAGGTCCAACCAAGAGACCCAGTACTTC
>TRBV19|TRBJ2-7|-|-|13
CASSIGQVYEQYF
TGTGCCAGTAGTATTGGGCAGGTCTACGAGCAGTACTTC
>TRBV19|TRBJ2-6|-|few|18
CASSINRWIIGGANVLTF
TGTGCCAGTAGTATAAACAGGTGGATTATTGGGGGGGCCAACGTCCTGACTTTC
>TRBV23-1|TRBJ2-1|-|-|14
CASSQFDPDNEQFF
TGCGCCAGCAGTCAATTCGATCCAGATAATGAGCAGTTCTTC
>TRBV2|TRBJ1-2|-|-|12
CASSPDSYGYTF
TGTGCCAGCAGTCCCGACAGCTATGGCTACACCTTC
>TRBV6-5|TRBJ1-6|TRBD1|-|16
CASSYRTGWTPSPLHF
TGTGCCAGCAGCTACAGGACAGGGTGGACTCCGTCACCCCTCCACTTT
>TRBV5-1|TRBJ2-3|-|-|14
CASSLGIASDTQYF
TGCGCCAGCAGTCTAGGAATAGCGTCAGATACGCAGTATTTT
>TRBV7-6|TRBJ1-1|-|few|15
CASSPRTVLNTEAFF
TGTGCCAGCAGCCCTCGTACGGTGTTGAACACTGAAGCTTTCTTT
>TRBV7-9|TRBJ1-2|-|-|17
CASTRGGLDYRDYGYTF
TGTGCCAGCACCCGTGGAGGGTTAGACTATCGGGACTATGGCTACACCTTC